This T cell receptor (beta chain) was profiled in a study of circulating tumor DNA in untreated peripheral T-cell lymphoma (dated by TCRdb to 2020 to 2022). Library preparation employed the immunoSEQ multiplex PCR assay. Sourced from immuneACCESS, this table was stored by TCRdb with only in-frame sequences that have V and J called. A share of the clones is absent; for the studies checked, an unresolved V gene accounts for under half, and the remainder has no known explanation. Present in this sample are thousands of clones, about 84% of which were seen just once. The top ten clonotypes cover around 2% of the sample. Tumor-specific TCR clonotypes were identified by sequencing baseline tumor tissue collected before treatment. The study used next-generation sequencing of T-cell receptor sequences to monitor peripheral T-cell lymphoma patients receiving frontline treatment on a trial. With respect to this clone: Its antigen is still unknown. No base quality information exists; no much larger clone differs at one position.

Beyond this particular receptor, the publication reports: Tumor-specific clonotypes were identified in 76% of patients, with identification achieved from over 85% of baseline tissues and about 63% of baseline serum samples.

The specimen sequenced was tumor tissue. This sequence originates from a human donor with peripheral T-cell lymphoma.

The DNA is TGTGCCTGGAAAGGCGGTAGCTCCTATAATTCACCCCTCCACTTT. The translation is CAWKGGSSYNSPLHF. The rearranged segments are TRBV30 and TRBJ1-6; the D gene remains uncertain. A distance of 10 bases separates the germline ends of V and J, which lose 4 bases and 0 bases respectively. The germline V gene (reference sequence) supplies CDR1 GTSNPN and CDR2 SVGIG. The CDR3 holds 15 amino acids from the cysteine to the phenylalanine. CDR3 DNA is the only sequence kept; it has 45 bases, read in frame from the first base.